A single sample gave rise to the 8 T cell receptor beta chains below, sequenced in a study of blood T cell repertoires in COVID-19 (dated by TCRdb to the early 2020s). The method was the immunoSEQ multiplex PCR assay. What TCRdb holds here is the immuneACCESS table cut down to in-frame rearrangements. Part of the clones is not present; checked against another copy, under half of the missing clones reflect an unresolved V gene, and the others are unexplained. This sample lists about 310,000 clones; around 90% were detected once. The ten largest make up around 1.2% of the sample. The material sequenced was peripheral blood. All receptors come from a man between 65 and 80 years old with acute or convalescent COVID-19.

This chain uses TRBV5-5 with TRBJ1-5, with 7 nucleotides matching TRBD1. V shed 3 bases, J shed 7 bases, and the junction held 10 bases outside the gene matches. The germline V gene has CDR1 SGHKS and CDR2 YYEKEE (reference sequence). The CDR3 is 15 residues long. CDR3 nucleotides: TGTGCCAGCAGCTATGGGACAGCCCTCGGACAGCCCCAGCATTTT. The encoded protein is CASSYGTALGQPQHF.

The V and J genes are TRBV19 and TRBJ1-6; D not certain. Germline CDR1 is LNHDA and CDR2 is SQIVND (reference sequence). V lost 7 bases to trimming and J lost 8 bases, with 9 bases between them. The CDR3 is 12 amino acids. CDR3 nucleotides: TGTGCCAGTAAGGCTCAGGATTCACCCCTCCACTTT. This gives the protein CASKAQDSPLHF. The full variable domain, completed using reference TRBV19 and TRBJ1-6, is DGGITQSPKYLFRKEGQNVTLSCEQNLNHDAMYWYRQDPGQGLRLIYYSQIVNDFQKGDIAEGYSVSREKKESFPLTVTSAQKNPTAFYLCASKAQDSPLHFGNGTRLTVT.

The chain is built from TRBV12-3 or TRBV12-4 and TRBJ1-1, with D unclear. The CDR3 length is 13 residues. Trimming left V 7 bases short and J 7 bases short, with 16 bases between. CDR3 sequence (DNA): TGTGCCAGCACCACCCTAGCCGGCAGTGAAGCTTTCTTT. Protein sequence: CASTTLAGSEAFF.

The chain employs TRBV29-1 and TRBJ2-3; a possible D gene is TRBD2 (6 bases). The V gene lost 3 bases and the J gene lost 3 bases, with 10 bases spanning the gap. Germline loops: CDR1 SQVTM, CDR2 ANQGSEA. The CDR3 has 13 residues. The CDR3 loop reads CSVDPGATDTQYF. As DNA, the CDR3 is TGCAGCGTTGACCCGGGAGCGACAGATACGCAGTATTTT.

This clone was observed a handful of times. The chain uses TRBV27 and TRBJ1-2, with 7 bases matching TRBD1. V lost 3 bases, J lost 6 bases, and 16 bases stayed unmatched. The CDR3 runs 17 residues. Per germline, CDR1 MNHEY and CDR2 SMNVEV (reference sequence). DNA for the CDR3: TGTGCCAGCAGTTTTGTGGGGTCGATGACAGGGCCCCATGGCTACACCTTC. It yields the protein CASSFVGSMTGPHGYTF.

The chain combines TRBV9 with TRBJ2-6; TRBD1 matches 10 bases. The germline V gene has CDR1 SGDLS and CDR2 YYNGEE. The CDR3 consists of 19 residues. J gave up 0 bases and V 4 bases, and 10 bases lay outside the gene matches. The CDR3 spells CASSLRTGGGYSGANVLTF. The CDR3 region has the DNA TGTGCCAGCAGCTTGCGGACAGGGGGAGGTTACTCTGGGGCCAACGTCCTGACTTTC. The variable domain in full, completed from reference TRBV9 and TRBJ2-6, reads DSGVTQTPKHLITATGQRVTLRCSPRSGDLSVYWYQQSLDQGLQFLIQYYNGEERAKGNILERFSAQQFPDLHSELNLSSLELGDSALYFCASSLRTGGGYSGANVLTFGAGSRLTVL.

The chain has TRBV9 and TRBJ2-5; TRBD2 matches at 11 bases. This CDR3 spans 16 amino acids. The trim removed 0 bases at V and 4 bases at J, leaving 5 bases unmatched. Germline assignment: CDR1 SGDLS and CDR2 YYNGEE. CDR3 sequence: CASSVGLAGNRETQYF. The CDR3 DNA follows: TGTGCCAGCAGCGTAGGACTAGCGGGGAATCGAGAGACCCAGTACTTC.

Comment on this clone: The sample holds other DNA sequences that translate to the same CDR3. CDR3 protein: CASSLSGSYGYTF. CDR3 DNA: TGTGCCAGCAGTTTAAGCGGGAGCTATGGCTACACCTTC. The chain carries TRBV28 and TRBJ1-2; D gene ambiguous. Germline V CDR1 and CDR2: MDHEN, SYDVKM. CDR3 length equals 13 residues. Between the trimmed V and J ends, which lost 2 bases and 4 bases, there was a span of 8 bases.